The 30 T cell receptor beta chains listed next were all sequenced from one sample in a study of cytomegalovirus exposure and HLA in healthy donors. Researchers ran the PCR with 60 Vbeta and 13 Jbeta primers. Sequencing used immunoSEQ multiplex PCR; TCRdb keeps in-frame clones, though not all of them. The sample carries 60,000 to 85,000 clones, roughly 88% recorded once. Sequencing was carried out using PBMCs. The receptors stem from a man between 65 and 85 years old in good health and CMV-seropositive.

The V and J genes are TRBV16 and TRBJ2-3; D gene unclear. The germline CDR1 and CDR2 sequences are KGHSY and FQNENV. The CDR3 consists of 15 residues. Trimming pared 1 base from V and 5 bases from J, leaving 13 bases between. CDR3 amino acids: CASSQYSSWQDTQYF. CDR3 coding DNA: TGTGCCAGCAGCCAATATTCCAGTTGGCAAGATACGCAGTATTTT.

This clone was seen once. This chain connects TRBV11-2 to TRBJ2-5; the match to TRBD2 covers 13 bases. Germline values: CDR1 SGHAT, CDR2 FQNNGV. This CDR3 region has 15 residues. Losses at the gene ends were 4 bases for V and 5 bases for J; bases not matched to a gene: 4. The CDR3 region is CASSYTSGGAETQYF. Here the CDR3 DNA reads TGTGCCAGCAGCTATACTAGCGGGGGGGCTGAGACCCAGTACTTC.

V is TRBV29-1 and J is TRBJ2-1; the D is unclear. This CDR3 is 13 amino acids long. CDR1 SQVTM and CDR2 ANQGSEA come from the germline V gene. Trimming left V 1 base short and J 5 bases short, with 9 bases between. The CDR3: CSVEAAEHNEQFF. The CDR3 DNA reads TGCAGCGTTGAAGCGGCGGAACACAATGAGCAGTTCTTC.

The J gene is TRBJ2-1, the V gene TRBV7-8; the D is unclear. This CDR3 comprises 17 residues. The germline V gene has CDR1 SGHVS and CDR2 FQNEAQ. V was shortened by 2 bases and J by 0 bases, with 14 bases between the two germline ends. The CDR3 reads CASSLLSTSSSYNEQFF. CDR3 nucleotides: TGTGCCAGCAGCTTACTTAGCACTTCTAGCTCCTACAATGAGCAGTTCTTC.

The CDR3 region is CASSFDRGDTIYF. The DNA of the CDR3 is TGCGCCAGCAGCTTCGACAGGGGGGACACCATATATTTT. J is TRBJ1-3 and V is TRBV5-1; 9 nucleotides agree with TRBD1. With 2 bases clipped from V and 8 bases from J, the junction kept 2 bases outside the gene matches. This CDR3 is built from 13 residues. In germline, CDR1 is SGHRS, CDR2 YFSETQ.

The gene calls are TRBV11-2 and TRBJ2-7; 7 positions agree with TRBD2. CDR3 length equals 15 residues. Germline trimming cut 1 base from V and 1 base from J; bases unmatched to any gene: 4. Germline CDR1 SGHAT, CDR2 FQNNGV. This CDR3 reads CASSLGVGGSYEQYF. For the CDR3, the DNA is TGTGCCAGCAGCTTAGGTGTCGGGGGGTCCTACGAGCAGTACTTC.

The chain is built from TRBV19 and TRBJ2-2; no clear D. This CDR3 spans 16 amino acids. The V gene lost 2 bases and the J gene lost 0 bases, with 10 bases spanning the gap. Looked up from germline, CDR1 is LNHDA and CDR2 is SQIVND (reference sequence). CDR3 bases: TGTGCCAGTAGTATACGAGGCTACCCGAACACCGGGGAGCTGTTTTTT. The encoded protein is CASSIRGYPNTGELFF.

This rearrangement joins TRBV9 to TRBJ1-2; the D gene is possibly TRBD1 (5 bases). Trimming left V 0 bases short and J 3 bases short, with 6 bases between. Per the germline V gene, CDR1 is SGDLS and CDR2 is YYNGEE. The CDR3 runs 13 residues. The CDR3 reads CASSVGGDYGYTF. CDR3 nucleotide sequence: TGTGCCAGCAGCGTAGGGGGGGACTATGGCTACACCTTC.

This chain's CDR3 is CASSRLQGTSFDSNTEAFF. CDR3 nucleotide sequence: TGTGCCAGTAGTAGACTACAGGGTACGTCCTTCGACTCGAACACTGAAGCTTTCTTT. This rearrangement joins TRBV19 to TRBJ1-1; perhaps TRBD1 as D (6 bases). Germline-derived CDR1 and CDR2 are LNHDA and SQIVND (reference sequence). The CDR3 extends over 19 amino acids. V was pared by 4 bases and J by 1 base, with 25 bases between.

This clone was seen just once. The rearrangement joins TRBV15 to TRBJ2-7; TRBD2 agrees at 10 bases. CDR1 is LNHNV, CDR2 YYDKDF, per germline (reference sequence). The V and J ends lost 0 bases and 3 bases, in that order; junction bases with no gene match: 5. This CDR3 spans 16 amino acids. The DNA for the CDR3 is TGTGCCACCAGCAGAGATCCTAGCGGGAGTATCTACGAGCAGTACTTC. Its protein product is CATSRDPSGSIYEQYF.

This clone has only one observation. The chain has TRBV5-8 and TRBJ1-2; the D gene is possibly TRBD1 (5 bases). With 0 bases removed from V and 7 bases from J, the gap between germline ends came to 25 bases. Looked up from germline, CDR1 is SGHTS and CDR2 is YDEGEE. The CDR3 contains 18 residues. The CDR3 sequence: CASSLAVAGLPIVVGYTF. The CDR3 DNA reads TGTGCCAGCAGCTTGGCCGTAGCAGGGCTACCCATAGTTGTTGGCTACACCTTC. Using reference TRBV5-8 and TRBJ1-2 for the parts outside the CDR3, the full variable domain is EAGVTQSPTHLIKTRGQQATLRCSPISGHTSVYWYQQALGLGLQFLLWYDEGEERNRGNFPPRFSGRQFPNYSSELNVNALELEDSALYLCASSLAVAGLPIVVGYTFGSGTRLTVV.

The chain is built from TRBV4-1 and TRBJ2-7; 9 nucleotides agree with TRBD2. Germline loops: CDR1 MGHRA, CDR2 YSYEKL. CDR3 length: 15 residues. The junction had 9 bases not matched to a gene; V was cut back by 3 bases and J by 6 bases. CDR3 protein: CASSQEPGLASEQYF. CDR3 DNA sequence: TGCGCCAGCAGCCAGGAACCGGGACTAGCATCCGAGCAGTACTTC.

V gene TRBV10-1 combines with J gene TRBJ2-2; TRBD1 aligns across 9 bases. V lost 7 bases to trimming and J lost 2 bases; unmatched junction nucleotides: 5. The CDR3 length is 15 residues. The germline CDR1 and CDR2 sequences are WNHNN and SYGVQD (reference sequence). CDR3 in amino acids: CASTPGQGNTGELFF. CDR3 DNA sequence: TGCGCCAGCACACCGGGACAGGGCAACACCGGGGAGCTGTTTTTT.

V usage is TRBV6-6 and J usage is TRBJ1-5, with 7 bases that match TRBD1. Germline loops: CDR1 MNHNY, CDR2 SVGAGI (reference sequence). This CDR3 contains 16 residues. The junction had 4 bases not matched to a gene; V was cut back by 0 bases and J by 2 bases. The CDR3 loop is CASSYSRQGGNQPQHF. CDR3 DNA sequence: TGTGCCAGCAGTTACTCGAGGCAGGGGGGCAATCAGCCCCAGCATTTT.

This rearrangement joins TRBV7-8 to TRBJ2-7; 10 bases fit TRBD2. This CDR3 region has 18 residues. V shed 1 base and J 1 base; nucleotides not matched to a gene: 10. CDR1 and CDR2 from the germline V gene are SGHVS and FQNEAQ. The CDR3: CASSLDYSGGAQSYEQYF. The CDR3 DNA follows: TGTGCCAGCAGCTTAGATTACAGCGGGGGGGCCCAATCCTACGAGCAGTACTTC.

This clone was picked up a small number of times. The chain joins TRBV7-9 to TRBJ1-4; tentatively, D is TRBD1 (5 bases). Germline V gene sequence: CDR1 SEHNR, CDR2 FQNEAQ (reference sequence). The CDR3 length is 15 residues. Trimming took off 5 bases at V and 1 base at J, with 11 bases between the two ends. CDR3 sequence (DNA): TGTGCCAGCAGCCCCTTGGGGGGAACTAATGAAAAACTGTTTTTT. Protein product: CASSPLGGTNEKLFF.

This clone was detected a few times. V and J are TRBV13 and TRBJ2-1; D may be TRBD1 (7 bases). The V gene's germline CDR1 is PRHDT and CDR2 FYEKMQ (reference sequence). The length of the CDR3 is 13 residues. The germline V and J ends were trimmed by 5 bases and 8 bases, with 13 bases remaining between them. Written as DNA, the CDR3 is TGTGCCAGCAGCCCCGGCAGGGGGGATGAGCAGTTCTTC. As protein: CASSPGRGDEQFF. Variable domain in full (rest from reference TRBV13 and TRBJ2-1): AAGVIQSPRHLIKEKRETATLKCYPIPRHDTVYWYQQGPGQDPQFLISFYEKMQSDKGSIPDRFSAQQFSDYHSELNMSSLELGDSALYFCASSPGRGDEQFFGPGTRLTVL.

The chain links TRBV28 to TRBJ2-5; 10 bases fit TRBD2. CDR1 is MDHEN and CDR2 is SYDVKM in the germline V gene. The V gene end was trimmed by 6 bases and the J gene end by 2 bases; junction bases not matched to a gene: 6. CDR3 length equals 15 residues. CDR3 DNA sequence: TGTGCCAGCAGCTCTAGCGGGAGTAGACAAGAGACCCAGTACTTC. It specifies CASSSSGSRQETQYF.

The sample holds one count of this clone. The CDR3 coding sequence is TGCGCCAGCAGCTTGACAGGAAGGGATACGCAGTATTTT. The encoded protein is CASSLTGRDTQYF. The chain employs TRBV5-1 and TRBJ2-3, with D possibly TRBD1 on 5 matching bases. This CDR3 spans 13 amino acids. Trimming left V 1 base short and J 6 bases short, with 9 bases between. Germline V gene lookup returns CDR1 SGHRS and CDR2 YFSETQ.

The chain carries TRBV5-1 and TRBJ2-3; D is unclear. Germline loops: CDR1 SGHRS, CDR2 YFSETQ. Trimming removed 4 bases from V and 2 bases from J, with 2 bases in between. The length of the CDR3 is 11 residues. The CDR3 sequence: CASSHTDTQYF. CDR3 DNA sequence: TGCGCCAGCAGCCACACAGATACGCAGTATTTT. The whole variable domain, filled in from reference TRBV5-1 and TRBJ2-3, reads KAGVTQTPRYLIKTRGQQVTLSCSPISGHRSVSWYQQTPGQGLQFLFEYFSETQRNKGNFPGRFSGRQFSNSRSEMNVSTLELGDSALYLCASSHTDTQYFGPGTRLTVL.

J is TRBJ2-7 and V is TRBV28, with 8 bases that match TRBD2. With V trimmed by 1 base and J by 4 bases, 3 bases remained unmatched. The CDR3 totals 14 residues. Germline V gives CDR1 MDHEN, CDR2 SYDVKM. The CDR3 loop is CASSLSGGEYEQYF. For the CDR3, the DNA is TGTGCCAGCAGTTTATCGGGAGGGGAGTACGAGCAGTACTTC. Drawing the rest from reference TRBV28 and TRBJ2-7, the complete variable domain is DVKVTQSSRYLVKRTGEKVFLECVQDMDHENMFWYRQDPGLGLRLIYFSYDVKMKEKGDIPEGYSVSREKKERFSLILESASTNQTSMYLCASSLSGGEYEQYFGPGTRLTVT.

The chain couples TRBV5-4 to TRBJ2-5, with D possibly matching TRBD1 (5 bases). The J call may be wrong; the DNA end is better matched by TRBJ2-7. The germline V gene encodes CDR1 SGHNT and CDR2 YYREEE (reference sequence). There are 15 residues in the CDR3. The DNA of the CDR3 is TGTGCCAGCAGCTTGGACACAGGTCTTTCCTACGAGCAGTACTTC. Translated: CASSLDTGLSYEQYF.

The chain recombines TRBV6-1 with TRBJ1-6; D gene ambiguous. The CDR3 runs to 13 residues. Germline V gene sequence: CDR1 MNHNS, CDR2 SASEGT. Deletions cut 2 bases from V and 10 bases from J, with 9 bases between. CDR3 sequence (DNA): TGTGCCAGCAGTGAATCCGGGGAGTCACCCCTCCACTTT. Translating it yields CASSESGESPLHF.

The genes are TRBV29-1 and TRBJ2-5, with D possibly matching TRBD1 (7 bases). The CDR3 spans 14 residues. V was cut by 6 bases and J by 5 bases, with 19 bases left in between. The germline V gene has CDR1 SQVTM and CDR2 ANQGSEA. CDR3 bases: TGCAGCGTGGAGGGGGCAGGGCAGGCGGAGACCCAGTACTTC. Protein: CSVEGAGQAETQYF.

The chain links TRBV7-8 to TRBJ2-5; TRBD2 matches 8 bases. Trimming removed 7 bases from V and 3 bases from J; junction bases left unmatched: 13. This CDR3 has 16 amino acids. CDR1 and CDR2 (germline): SGHVS, FQNEAQ. In DNA, the CDR3 is TGTGCCAGCACCCCGTCGAGTCTAGCGGGCGAAGAGACCCAGTACTTC. Residues: CASTPSSLAGEETQYF.

The chain's CDR3 is CASSLGQRGTYEQYF. CDR3 DNA: TGTGCCAGCAGCTTAGGTCAGCGGGGGACCTACGAGCAGTACTTC. The chain has TRBV13 and TRBJ2-7; 8 positions agree with TRBD2. The length of the CDR3 is 15 residues. V gave up 0 bases and J gave up 2 bases; unmatched junction bases: 3. In germline, CDR1 is PRHDT, CDR2 FYEKMQ (reference sequence).

V usage is TRBV28 and J usage is TRBJ1-1; D gene unclear. The CDR3 sequence is 11 residues long. The germline V gene encodes CDR1 MDHEN and CDR2 SYDVKM. V lost 2 bases, J lost 6 bases, and 4 bases lay in between. The CDR3 sequence: CASSLQAEAFF. The CDR3 region has the DNA TGTGCCAGCAGTTTACAGGCTGAAGCTTTCTTT.

This chain connects TRBV7-2 to TRBJ1-5; D not resolved. V lost 4 bases and J 4 bases, leaving 5 bases between the germline ends. The CDR3 runs to 12 residues. Germline V CDR1 and CDR2: SGHTA, FQGNSA. For the CDR3, the DNA is TGTGCCAGCAGCTCCCCAAATCAGCCCCAGCATTTT. Amino acids: CASSSPNQPQHF.

The rearrangement links TRBV28 to TRBJ2-5; possible D gene TRBD1, 5 bases. Gene TRBJ2-7 matches the end of the DNA better, so the J call may be wrong. CDR3 length: 13 residues. Germline V gene sequence: CDR1 MDHEN, CDR2 SYDVKM. The chain's CDR3 is CASSRDPAPEQYF. For the CDR3, the DNA is TGTGCCAGCAGCAGGGATCCGGCCCCCGAGCAGTACTTC.

The chain has TRBV7-9 and TRBJ2-5; 9 bases match TRBD2. Unmatched junction bases numbered 8, after V lost 8 bases and J lost 1 base. CDR1 is SEHNR and CDR2 is FQNEAQ in the germline V gene (reference sequence). The CDR3 spans 15 residues. The CDR3, as DNA: TGTGCCAGCTACGTAGCGGGGGCGATCCAAGAGACCCAGTACTTC. Residues: CASYVAGAIQETQYF.